These 12 T cell receptor beta chains share one sample of origin, sequenced in a study of T cell responses to AZD1222 COVID-19 vaccine (TCRdb year 2021). The time point label, read with the paper, signifies: baseline before first vaccination. The method behind the library was the immunoSEQ multiplex PCR assay. This immuneACCESS table, as held by TCRdb, lists in-frame sequences with V and J called but not all clones. Of the missing ones, under half trace to an unresolved V gene in checked studies; the others have no known cause. This sample has more than 150,000 clones in its table, and 85% to 95% of those were observed once. The ten largest clones represent 10% of the sample. The sequencing here drew on peripheral blood, taken on day 0 of AZD1222 vaccination. The receptors derive from an adult in good health.

The chain recombines TRBV19 with TRBJ2-1; a possible D gene is TRBD1 (6 bases). This CDR3 spans 15 amino acids. The germline gives CDR1 LNHDA, CDR2 SQIVND (reference sequence). The ends were cut back, 1 base at V and 6 bases at J, with 13 bases in the middle. CDR3 sequence reads: CASSIAMDRLNEQFF. The CDR3 region has the DNA TGTGCCAGTAGTATAGCAATGGACAGACTCAATGAGCAGTTCTTC.

The V and J genes are TRBV28 and TRBJ2-7, with 11 bases lining up with TRBD1. Unmatched junction bases numbered 14, after V lost 8 bases and J lost 5 bases. This CDR3 comprises 16 residues. Germline-derived CDR1 and CDR2 are MDHEN and SYDVKM. This CDR3 reads CASFPAGQGVSDEQYF. The CDR3 coding sequence is TGTGCCAGCTTCCCGGCGGGACAGGGGGTAAGCGACGAGCAGTACTTC.

V gene TRBV4-1 combines with J gene TRBJ1-5, with TRBD1 identical over 7 bases. Germline-derived CDR1 and CDR2 are MGHRA and YSYEKL. This CDR3 contains 15 residues. The junction had 7 bases not matched to a gene; V was cut back by 1 base and J by 7 bases. The CDR3: CASSQAVRGGQPQHF. The CDR3 DNA is TGCGCCAGCAGCCAAGCGGTCAGGGGGGGACAGCCCCAGCATTTT.

The chain combines TRBV25-1 with TRBJ1-1; 8 nucleotides agree with TRBD1. V shed 3 bases and J 3 bases; nucleotides not matched to a gene: 6. The CDR3 has 15 residues. Germline V gene lookup returns CDR1 MGHDK and CDR2 SYGVNS. CDR3 region: CASSDSNRGDTEAFF. The CDR3 bases are TGTGCCAGCAGTGATTCAAACAGGGGGGACACTGAAGCTTTCTTT.

This chain uses TRBV19 with TRBJ1-1; the D gene is possibly TRBD1 (6 bases). Trimming took 5 bases from V and 7 from J, leaving 14 bases between them. CDR1 is LNHDA and CDR2 is SQIVND in the germline V gene (reference sequence). CDR3 length: 13 amino acids. As DNA, the CDR3 is TGTGCCAGTAGTTCCCGTGCAGGGGATGAAGCTTTCTTT. This encodes CASSSRAGDEAFF. Full variable domain (rest looked up from reference TRBV19 and TRBJ1-1): DGGITQSPKYLFRKEGQNVTLSCEQNLNHDAMYWYRQDPGQGLRLIYYSQIVNDFQKGDIAEGYSVSREKKESFPLTVTSAQKNPTAFYLCASSSRAGDEAFFGQGTRLTVV.

The J gene is TRBJ1-1, the V gene TRBV7-2; D is uncertain. Trimming removed 5 bases from V and 3 bases from J, with 13 bases in between. Per germline, CDR1 SGHTA and CDR2 FQGNSA. The CDR3 has 14 residues. The CDR3 bases are TGTGCCAGCAGCCTCCGGGTGGTCCACACTGAAGCTTTCTTT. It is translated as CASSLRVVHTEAFF.

This chain joins TRBV5-6 and TRBJ2-3; possibly TRBD1 for D (5 bases). V was cut by 2 bases and J by 4 bases, with 17 bases left in between. This CDR3 spans 16 amino acids. CDR1 and CDR2 from the germline V gene are SGHDT and YYEEEE. The CDR3 DNA reads TGTGCCAGCAGCTTTGTGGGCAGGGAAGAGTCAGATACGCAGTATTTT. Its protein product is CASSFVGREESDTQYF.

This chain links TRBV2 with TRBJ2-1, with 14 positions matching TRBD2. The V gene end was trimmed by 7 bases and the J gene end by 9 bases; junction bases not matched to a gene: 5. Germline values: CDR1 SNHLY, CDR2 FYNNEI. This CDR3 contains 14 residues. The CDR3 region has the DNA TGTGCCAGCACCGGGACTAGCGGGGGCGGTGAGCAGTTCTTC. As protein: CASTGTSGGGEQFF.

The J gene is TRBJ2-3, the V gene TRBV9; the D is unclear. The CDR3 is made up of 14 amino acids. The V end was cut by 4 bases, the J end by 0 bases, with 9 bases between. The germline CDR1 and CDR2 sequences are SGDLS and YYNGEE. The DNA of the CDR3 is TGTGCCAGCAGCCGTGACGGTAGCACAGATACGCAGTATTTT. As protein: CASSRDGSTDTQYF.

The J gene is TRBJ2-7, the V gene TRBV7-2; D unresolved. Trimming left V 2 bases short and J 3 bases short, with 8 bases between. Per the germline V gene, CDR1 is SGHTA and CDR2 is FQGNSA. The CDR3 consists of 13 residues. The chain's CDR3 is CASSLWASYEQYV. In nucleotides, the CDR3 is TGTGCCAGCAGCTTATGGGCCAGCTACGAGCAGTACGTC.

The rearrangement uses TRBV5-1 and TRBJ2-3; D unclear. CDR1 is SGHRS and CDR2 is YFSETQ in the germline V gene. The germline V and J ends were trimmed by 6 bases and 2 bases, with 13 bases remaining between them. This CDR3 is built from 14 residues. The CDR3: CASTLTASTDTQYF. In nucleotides, the CDR3 is TGCGCCAGCACCCTAACGGCTTCCACAGATACGCAGTATTTT.

This sequence joins TRBV10-3 and TRBJ2-7; D is perhaps TRBD2 (6 bases). Germline assignment: CDR1 ENHRY and CDR2 SYGVKD. Trimming stripped 11 bases from V and 4 bases from J, with 18 bases between. This CDR3 is 13 amino acids long. Written as DNA, the CDR3 is TGTGCCGTAAGGCGGGACGCAGATTACGAGCAGTACTTC. Its protein is CAVRRDADYEQYF.